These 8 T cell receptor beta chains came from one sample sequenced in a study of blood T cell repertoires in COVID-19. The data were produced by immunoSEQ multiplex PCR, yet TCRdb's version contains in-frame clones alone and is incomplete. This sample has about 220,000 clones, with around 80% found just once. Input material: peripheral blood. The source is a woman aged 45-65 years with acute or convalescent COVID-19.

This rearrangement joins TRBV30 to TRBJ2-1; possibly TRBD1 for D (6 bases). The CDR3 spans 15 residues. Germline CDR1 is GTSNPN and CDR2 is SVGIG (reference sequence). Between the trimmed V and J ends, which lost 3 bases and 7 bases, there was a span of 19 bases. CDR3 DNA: TGTGCCTGGAGGCCCTACCCCAGGGGTCGGAATGAGCAGTTCTTC. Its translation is CAWRPYPRGRNEQFF.

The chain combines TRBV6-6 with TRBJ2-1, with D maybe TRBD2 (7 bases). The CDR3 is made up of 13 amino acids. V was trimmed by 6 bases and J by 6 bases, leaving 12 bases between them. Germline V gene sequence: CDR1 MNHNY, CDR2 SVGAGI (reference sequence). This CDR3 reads CASSRGGVNEQFF. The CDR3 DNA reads TGTGCCAGCAGCCGAGGGGGGGTCAATGAGCAGTTCTTC.

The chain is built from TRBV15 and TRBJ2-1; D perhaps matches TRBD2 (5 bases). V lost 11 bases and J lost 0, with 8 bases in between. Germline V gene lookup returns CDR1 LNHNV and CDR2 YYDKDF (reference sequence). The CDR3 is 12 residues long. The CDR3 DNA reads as TGTGCCTCGGGGAGCTCCTACAATGAGCAGTTCTTC. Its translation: CASGSSYNEQFF.

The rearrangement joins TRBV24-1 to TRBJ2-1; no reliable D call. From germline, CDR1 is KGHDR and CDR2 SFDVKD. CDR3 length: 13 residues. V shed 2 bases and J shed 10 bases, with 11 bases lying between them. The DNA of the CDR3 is TGTGCCACCAGTGATTGGGCTTTGGAAGAGCAGTTCTTC. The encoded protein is CATSDWALEEQFF.

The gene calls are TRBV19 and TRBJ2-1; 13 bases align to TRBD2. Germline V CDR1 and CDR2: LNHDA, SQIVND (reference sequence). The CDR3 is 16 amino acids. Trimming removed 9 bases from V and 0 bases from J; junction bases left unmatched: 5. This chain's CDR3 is CASTSGRAGSYNEQFF. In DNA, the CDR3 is TGTGCCAGCACTAGCGGGAGGGCCGGCTCCTACAATGAGCAGTTCTTC.

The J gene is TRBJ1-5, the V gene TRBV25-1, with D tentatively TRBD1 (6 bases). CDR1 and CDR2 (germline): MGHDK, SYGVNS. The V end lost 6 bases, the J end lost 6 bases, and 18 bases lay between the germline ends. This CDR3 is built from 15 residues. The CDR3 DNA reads TGTGCCAGCAGCCCCTCCGGACAGTCAGGTCAGCCCCAGCATTTT. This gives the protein CASSPSGQSGQPQHF.

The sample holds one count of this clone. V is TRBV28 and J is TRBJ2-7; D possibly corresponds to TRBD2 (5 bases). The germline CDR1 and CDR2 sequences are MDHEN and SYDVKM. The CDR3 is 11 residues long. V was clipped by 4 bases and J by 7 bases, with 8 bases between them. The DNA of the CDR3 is TGTGCCAGCAGTTGGAGGAGGGAGCAGTACTTC. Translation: CASSWRREQYF.

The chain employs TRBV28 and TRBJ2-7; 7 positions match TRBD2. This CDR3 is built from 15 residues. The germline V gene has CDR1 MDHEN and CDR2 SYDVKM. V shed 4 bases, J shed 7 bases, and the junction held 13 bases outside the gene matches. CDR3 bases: TGTGCCAGCAGTTCACCCAGCGCGGGGGTTGGGGAGCAGTACTTC. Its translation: CASSSPSAGVGEQYF.